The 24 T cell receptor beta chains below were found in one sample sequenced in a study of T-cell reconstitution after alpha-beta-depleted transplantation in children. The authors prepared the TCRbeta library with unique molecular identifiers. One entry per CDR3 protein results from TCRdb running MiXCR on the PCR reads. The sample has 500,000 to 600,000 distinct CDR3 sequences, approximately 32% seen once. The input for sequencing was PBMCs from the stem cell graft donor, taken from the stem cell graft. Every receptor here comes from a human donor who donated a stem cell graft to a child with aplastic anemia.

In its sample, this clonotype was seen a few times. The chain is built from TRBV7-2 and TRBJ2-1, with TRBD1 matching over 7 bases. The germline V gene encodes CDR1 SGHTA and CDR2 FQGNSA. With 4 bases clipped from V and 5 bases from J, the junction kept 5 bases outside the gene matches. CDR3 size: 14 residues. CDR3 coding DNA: TGTGCCAGCAGCTACAGGGGAACCCACAATGAGCAGTTCTTC. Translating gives CASSYRGTHNEQFF.

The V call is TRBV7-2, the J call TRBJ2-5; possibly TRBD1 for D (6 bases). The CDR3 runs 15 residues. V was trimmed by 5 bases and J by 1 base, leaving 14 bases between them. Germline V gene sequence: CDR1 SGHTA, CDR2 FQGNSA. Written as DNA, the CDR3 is TGTGCCAGCAGCCTACAGGGTACGGGCCAAGAGACCCAGTACTTC. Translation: CASSLQGTGQETQYF.

The CDR3 coding sequence is TGTGCCAGCAGCCAAATGCGGACAGCTAATGAAAAACTGTTTTTT. Translated, it gives CASSQMRTANEKLFF. The chain is built from TRBV3-1 and TRBJ1-4; a weak D match, TRBD1 (6 bases). Trimming removed 2 bases at V and 3 bases at J, with 10 bases between. In germline, CDR1 is LGHDT, CDR2 YNNKEL (reference sequence). There are 15 residues in the CDR3.

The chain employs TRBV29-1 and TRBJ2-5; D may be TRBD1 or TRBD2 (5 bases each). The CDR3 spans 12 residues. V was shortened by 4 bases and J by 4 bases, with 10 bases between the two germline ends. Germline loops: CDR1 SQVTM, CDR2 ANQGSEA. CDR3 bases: TGCAGCGTTGCAGGGAGTGGAGAGACCCAGTACTTC. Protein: CSVAGSGETQYF.

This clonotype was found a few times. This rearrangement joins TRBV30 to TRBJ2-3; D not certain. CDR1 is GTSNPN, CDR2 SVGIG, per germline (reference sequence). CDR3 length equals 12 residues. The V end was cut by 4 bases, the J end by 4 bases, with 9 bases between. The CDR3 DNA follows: TGTGCCTGGAAAGTGGGCCCAGATACGCAGTATTTT. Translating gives CAWKVGPDTQYF. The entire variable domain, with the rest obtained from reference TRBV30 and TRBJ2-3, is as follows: SQTIHQWPATLVQPVGSPLSLECTVEGTSNPNLYWYRQAAGRGLQLLFYSVGIGQISSEVPQNLSASRPQDRQFILSSKKLLLSDSGFYLCAWKVGPDTQYFGPGTRLTVL.

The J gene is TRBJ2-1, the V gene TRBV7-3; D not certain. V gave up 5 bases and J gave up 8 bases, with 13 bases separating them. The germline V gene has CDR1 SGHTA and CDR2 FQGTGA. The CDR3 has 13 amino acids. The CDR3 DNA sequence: TGTGCCAGCAGCCCGTCGGGTGTCGATGAGCAGTTCTTC. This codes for CASSPSGVDEQFF.

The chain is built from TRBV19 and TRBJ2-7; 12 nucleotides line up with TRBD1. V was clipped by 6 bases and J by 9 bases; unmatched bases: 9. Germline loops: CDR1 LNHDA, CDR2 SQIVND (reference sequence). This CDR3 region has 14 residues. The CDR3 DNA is TGTGCCAGTAGGGGCTCCGGGACAGGGGGCTGGCAGTACTTC. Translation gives CASRGSGTGGWQYF.

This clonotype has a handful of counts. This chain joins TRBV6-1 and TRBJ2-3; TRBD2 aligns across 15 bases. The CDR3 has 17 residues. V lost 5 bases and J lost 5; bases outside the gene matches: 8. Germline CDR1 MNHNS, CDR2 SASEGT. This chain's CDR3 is CASSRAGLAGGGDTQYF. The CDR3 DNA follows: TGTGCCAGCAGTCGGGCGGGACTAGCGGGAGGAGGAGATACGCAGTATTTT.

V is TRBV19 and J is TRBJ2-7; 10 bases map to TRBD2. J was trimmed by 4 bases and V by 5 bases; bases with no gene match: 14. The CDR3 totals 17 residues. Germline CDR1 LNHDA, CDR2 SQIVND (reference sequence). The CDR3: CASSSGLAVKLGYEQYV. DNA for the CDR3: TGTGCCAGTAGTTCTGGACTAGCGGTCAAATTAGGTTACGAGCAGTACGTC.

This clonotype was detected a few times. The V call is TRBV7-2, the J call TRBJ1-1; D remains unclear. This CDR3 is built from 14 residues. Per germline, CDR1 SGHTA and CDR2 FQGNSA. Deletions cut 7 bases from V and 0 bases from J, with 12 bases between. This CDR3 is CASTPSRLNTEAFF. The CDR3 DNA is TGTGCCAGCACCCCCTCGAGGCTGAACACTGAAGCTTTCTTT.

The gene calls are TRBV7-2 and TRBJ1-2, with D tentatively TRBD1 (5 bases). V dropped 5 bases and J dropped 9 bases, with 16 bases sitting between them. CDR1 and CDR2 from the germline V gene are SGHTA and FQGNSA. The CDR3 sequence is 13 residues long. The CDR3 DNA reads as TGTGCCAGCAGCCCAGAGGGGAATAGGCGCTACACCTTC. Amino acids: CASSPEGNRRYTF.

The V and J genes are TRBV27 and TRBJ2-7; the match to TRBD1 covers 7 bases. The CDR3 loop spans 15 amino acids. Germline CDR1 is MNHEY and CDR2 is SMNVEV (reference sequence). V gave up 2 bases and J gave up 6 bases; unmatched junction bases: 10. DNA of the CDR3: TGTGCCAGCAGTTTAACGGGACAGATTGGGTCCGAGCAGTACTTC. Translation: CASSLTGQIGSEQYF.

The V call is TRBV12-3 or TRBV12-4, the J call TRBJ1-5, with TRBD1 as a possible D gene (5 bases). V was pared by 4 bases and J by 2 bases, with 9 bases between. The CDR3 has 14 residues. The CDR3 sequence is CASSWSQGNQPQHF. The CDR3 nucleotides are TGTGCCAGCAGTTGGTCACAGGGCAATCAGCCCCAGCATTTT.

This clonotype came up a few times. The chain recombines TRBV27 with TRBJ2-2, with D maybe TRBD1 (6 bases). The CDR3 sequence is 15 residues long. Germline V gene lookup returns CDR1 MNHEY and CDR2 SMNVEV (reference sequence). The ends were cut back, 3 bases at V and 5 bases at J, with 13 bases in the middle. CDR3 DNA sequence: TGTGCCAGCAGTTTGATGACAGGCGGAACCGGGGAGCTGTTTTTT. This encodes CASSLMTGGTGELFF.

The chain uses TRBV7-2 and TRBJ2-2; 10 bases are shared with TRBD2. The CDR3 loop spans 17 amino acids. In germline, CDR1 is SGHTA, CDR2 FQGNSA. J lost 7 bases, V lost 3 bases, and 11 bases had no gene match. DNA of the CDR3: TGTGCCAGCAGCTTCCGTAGCCTAGCGGGAGTGGTCGGGGAGCTGTTTTTT. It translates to CASSFRSLAGVVGELFF.

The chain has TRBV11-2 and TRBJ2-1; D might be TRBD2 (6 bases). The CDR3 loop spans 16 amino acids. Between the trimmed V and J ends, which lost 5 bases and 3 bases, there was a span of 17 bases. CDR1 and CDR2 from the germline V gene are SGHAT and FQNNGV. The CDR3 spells CASSPVLAGLYNEQFF. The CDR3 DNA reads TGTGCCAGCAGCCCCGTCCTGGCGGGACTCTACAATGAGCAGTTCTTC.

The CDR3 nucleotides are TGTGCCAGCAGCTTGGGGGGGGCGTATTTGAACACTGAAGCTTTCTTT. Its translation: CASSLGGAYLNTEAFF. This sequence joins TRBV5-5 and TRBJ1-1; TRBD1 might be the D (6 bases). The length of the CDR3 is 16 residues. In germline, CDR1 is SGHKS, CDR2 YYEKEE (reference sequence). Trimming cost V 0 bases and J 0 bases, with 12 bases left between them.

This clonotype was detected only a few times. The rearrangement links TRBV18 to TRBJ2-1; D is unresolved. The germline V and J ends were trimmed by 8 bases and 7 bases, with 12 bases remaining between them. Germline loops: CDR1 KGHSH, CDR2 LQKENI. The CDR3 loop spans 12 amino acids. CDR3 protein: CASAPPENEQFF. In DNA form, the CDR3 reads TGTGCCAGCGCCCCCCCTGAGAATGAGCAGTTCTTC. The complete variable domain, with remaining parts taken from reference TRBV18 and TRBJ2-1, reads NAGVMQNPRHLVRRRGQEARLRCSPMKGHSHVYWYRQLPEEGLKFMVYLQKENIIDESGMPKERFSAEFPKEGPSILRIQQVVRGDSAAYFCASAPPENEQFFGPGTRLTVL.

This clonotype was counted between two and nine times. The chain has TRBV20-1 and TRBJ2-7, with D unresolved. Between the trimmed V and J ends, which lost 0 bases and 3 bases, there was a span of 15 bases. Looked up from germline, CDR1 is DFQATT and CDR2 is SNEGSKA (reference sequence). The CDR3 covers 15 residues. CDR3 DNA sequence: TGCAGTGCTAGAGATCTTGGTGAAGGAAGCTACGAGCAGTACTTC. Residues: CSARDLGEGSYEQYF.

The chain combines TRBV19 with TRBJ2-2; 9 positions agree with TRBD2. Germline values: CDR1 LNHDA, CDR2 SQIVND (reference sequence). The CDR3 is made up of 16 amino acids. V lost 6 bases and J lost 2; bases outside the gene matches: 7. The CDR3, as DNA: TGTGCCAGTAGGCCCCTAGCGGGACCCAACACCGGGGAGCTGTTTTTT. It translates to CASRPLAGPNTGELFF.

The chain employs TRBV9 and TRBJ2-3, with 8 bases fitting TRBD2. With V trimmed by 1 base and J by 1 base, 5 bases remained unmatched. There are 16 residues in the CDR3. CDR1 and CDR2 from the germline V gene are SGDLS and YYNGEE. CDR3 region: CASSVPTSGGTDTQYF. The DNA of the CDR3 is TGTGCCAGCAGCGTACCTACTAGCGGTGGCACAGATACGCAGTATTTT.

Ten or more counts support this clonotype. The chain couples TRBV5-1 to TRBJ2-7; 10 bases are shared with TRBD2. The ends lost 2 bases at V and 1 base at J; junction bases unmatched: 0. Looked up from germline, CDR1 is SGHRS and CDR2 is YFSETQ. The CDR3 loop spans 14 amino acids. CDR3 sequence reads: CASSLAGGSYEQYF. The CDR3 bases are TGCGCCAGCAGCTTAGCGGGAGGGTCCTACGAGCAGTACTTC.

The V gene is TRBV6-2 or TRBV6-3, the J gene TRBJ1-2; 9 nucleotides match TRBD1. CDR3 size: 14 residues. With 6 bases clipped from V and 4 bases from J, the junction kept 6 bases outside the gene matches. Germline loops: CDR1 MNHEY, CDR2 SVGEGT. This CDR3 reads CASRLTGQGYGYTF. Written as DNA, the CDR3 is TGTGCCAGCAGGTTAACGGGACAGGGCTATGGCTACACCTTC.

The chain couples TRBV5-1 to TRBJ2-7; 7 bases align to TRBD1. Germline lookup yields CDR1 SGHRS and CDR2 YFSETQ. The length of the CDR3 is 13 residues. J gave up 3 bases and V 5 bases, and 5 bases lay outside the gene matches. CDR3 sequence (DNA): TGCGCCAGCAGATCCGGACAGGACTACGAGCAGTACTTC. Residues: CASRSGQDYEQYF.